Following are 9 T cell receptor beta chains from one sample sequenced in a study of beta chain features in type 1 diabetes. Expressed TCRB transcripts were sequenced because the entire RNA isolate underwent reverse transcription. Repertoires were generated with immunoSEQ multiplex PCR, while TCRdb's copy carries only in-frame clones and drops some. The sample includes more than 150,000 clones, approximately 9.9% of them seen just once. The sample consisted of central memory CD4+ T cells from blood. These receptors originate from a woman aged 18-35 years in good health.

The genes are TRBV6-1 and TRBJ1-2; D perhaps matches TRBD1 (6 bases). V lost 2 bases and J 2 bases, leaving 24 bases between the germline ends. Germline V lookup: CDR1 MNHNS, CDR2 SASEGT. This CDR3 has 19 amino acids. In DNA form, the CDR3 reads TGTGCCAGCAGTGAACCTTCTCTCGGGAATTACAGGGTCAACTATGGCTACACCTTC. Its protein product is CASSEPSLGNYRVNYGYTF.

This chain uses TRBV7-3 with TRBJ2-5, with D perhaps TRBD2 (5 bases). CDR3 length: 15 residues. Germline loops: CDR1 SGHTA, CDR2 FQGTGA. Trimming left V 2 bases short and J 4 bases short, with 14 bases between. The CDR3 here is CASSLSGLNSETQYF. The CDR3 DNA reads as TGTGCCAGCAGCTTATCCGGACTGAACTCAGAGACCCAGTACTTC.

This clone occurred many times. The J gene is TRBJ1-6, the V gene TRBV5-1; D ambiguous. Trimming took off 4 bases at V and 9 bases at J, with 17 bases between the two ends. Germline V CDR1 and CDR2: SGHRS, YFSETQ. CDR3 length: 15 amino acids. CDR3 sequence reads: CASSRTGPEGSPLHF. The CDR3 nucleotides are TGCGCCAGCAGCCGCACCGGGCCGGAGGGTTCACCCCTCCACTTT.

V usage is TRBV4-2 and J usage is TRBJ2-5, with TRBD1 as a possible D gene (6 bases). CDR1 is LGHNA and CDR2 is YNFKEQ in the germline V gene. The V gene lost 0 bases and the J gene lost 9 bases, with 20 bases spanning the gap. The CDR3 sequence is 16 residues long. DNA of the CDR3: TGTGCCAGCAGCCAAGAAGGGGTCCGGGGAAAGGGGGCCCAGTACTTC. Encoded protein: CASSQEGVRGKGAQYF.

This clone was counted only a few times. The chain uses TRBV5-5 and TRBJ2-1; TRBD2 matches 14 bases. CDR3 length: 15 residues. V lost 4 bases and J lost 14; bases outside the gene matches: 11. Germline V gives CDR1 SGHKS, CDR2 YYEKEE (reference sequence). CDR3 sequence reads: CASSGGLAGGSRKFF. The CDR3 DNA reads as TGTGCCAGCAGCGGAGGACTAGCGGGGGGTTCGAGGAAGTTCTTC.

This clone was observed a few times. The chain combines TRBV11-2 with TRBJ2-7, with a tentative D call TRBD2 (6 bases). The CDR3 runs to 14 residues. From germline, CDR1 is SGHAT and CDR2 FQNNGV. Trimming shortened V by 5 bases and J by 1 base, and 12 bases separated the two germline ends. CDR3 sequence (DNA): TGTGCCAGCAGCCCGCTACGGGGGTCCTACGAGCAGTACTTC. This sequence encodes CASSPLRGSYEQYF.

Only a few counts were recorded for this clone. The chain couples TRBV30 to TRBJ1-5; 9 bases match TRBD1. The CDR3 consists of 14 residues. In germline, CDR1 is GTSNPN, CDR2 SVGIG (reference sequence). V lost 5 bases, J lost 4 bases, and 6 bases stayed unmatched. CDR3 coding DNA: TGTGCCTGGGGTCAACAGGGGGCGAATCAGCCCCAGCATTTT. This codes for CAWGQQGANQPQHF.

This clone occurred a few times. J is TRBJ2-7 and V is TRBV28, with 7 nucleotides matching TRBD2. CDR1 and CDR2 (germline): MDHEN, SYDVKM. Losses at the gene ends were 2 bases for V and 0 bases for J; bases not matched to a gene: 7. The CDR3 sequence is 16 residues long. This chain's CDR3 is CASSLSSGWDSYEQYF. The DNA of the CDR3 is TGTGCCAGCAGTTTAAGTAGCGGGTGGGACTCCTACGAGCAGTACTTC.

The rearrangement uses TRBV4-3 and TRBJ1-1; 8 bases map to TRBD1. Germline V gives CDR1 LGHNA, CDR2 YSLEER. This CDR3 has 14 residues. V dropped 3 bases and J dropped 0; count of bases not matched to a gene: 0. CDR3 nucleotides: TGCGCCAGCAGCCAGGACAGGGTGAACACTGAAGCTTTCTTT. This translates into CASSQDRVNTEAFF.